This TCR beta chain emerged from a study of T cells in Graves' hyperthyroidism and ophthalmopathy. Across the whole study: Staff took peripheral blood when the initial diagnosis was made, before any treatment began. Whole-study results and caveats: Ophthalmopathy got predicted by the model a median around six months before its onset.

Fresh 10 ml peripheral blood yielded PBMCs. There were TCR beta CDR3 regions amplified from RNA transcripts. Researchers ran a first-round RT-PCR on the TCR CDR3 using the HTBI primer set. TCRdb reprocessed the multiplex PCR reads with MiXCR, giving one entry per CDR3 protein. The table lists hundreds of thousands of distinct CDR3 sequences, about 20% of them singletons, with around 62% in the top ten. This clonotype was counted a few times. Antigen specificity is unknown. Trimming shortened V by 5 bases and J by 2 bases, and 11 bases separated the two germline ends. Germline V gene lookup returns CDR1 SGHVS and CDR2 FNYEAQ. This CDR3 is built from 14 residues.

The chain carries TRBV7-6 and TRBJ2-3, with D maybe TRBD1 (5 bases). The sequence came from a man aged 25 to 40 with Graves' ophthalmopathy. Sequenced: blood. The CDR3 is CASSLWGYTDTQYF. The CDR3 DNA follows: TGTGCCAGCAGCCTTTGGGGCTACACAGATACGCAGTATTTT.